One and the same sample provided the 13 T cell receptor beta chains below, sequenced in a study of vaccination and CD4 T cells after COVID-19 (dated by TCRdb to the early 2020s). No cognate antigen is known for these TCRs. The library was generated by PCR. Sequencing was performed on an Illumina iSeq 100. At the Johns Hopkins FTIC core, DNA from the cultured CD4+ T cells underwent TCR sequencing with the Oncomine TCR Beta short-read assay. TCRdb reworked the public reads: Q25 trimming with fastp, MiXCR clone assembly, productive beta chains retained. All rows with the same CDR3 protein become a single entry with the most common DNA and genes. The sample records over 20,000 distinct CDR3 sequences, about 48% of which are singletons. The top ten constitute approximately 4.6% of the sample. The treatment or condition label for this specimen denotes: roughly 10-day PBMC culture with coronavirus spike peptide pools or control peptides (ViraFEST assay).

The sample consisted of CD4+ T cells from blood, cultured in vitro. The receptor source for this set is a human donor who had recovered from COVID-19.

This chain links TRBV10-3 with TRBJ2-3, with 7 bases matching TRBD2. V dropped 11 bases and J dropped 1; count of bases not matched to a gene: 12. The germline CDR1 and CDR2 sequences are ENHRY and SYGVKD. The CDR3 length is 15 residues. CDR3 bases: TGTGCCGGGGGGGAGGAGGGAGCTGGCACAGATACGCAGTATTTT. Encoded protein: CAGGEEGAGTDTQYF.

This clonotype was recorded a few times. The CDR3 spells CASSPLAQGTYGYTF. The CDR3 nucleotides read TGTGCCAGCTCACCCTTGGCGCAGGGGACTTATGGCTACACCTTC. The V gene is TRBV18, the J gene TRBJ1-2; D is perhaps TRBD1 (6 bases). V was cut by 3 bases and J by 5 bases, with 16 bases left in between. There are 15 residues in the CDR3. Germline loops: CDR1 KGHSH, CDR2 LQKENI.

This chain links TRBV6-1 with TRBJ1-2; D may be TRBD1 (6 bases). The CDR3 covers 16 residues. V was clipped by 0 bases and J by 3 bases, with 14 bases between them. Germline CDR1 reads MNHNS; CDR2 reads SASEGT. CDR3: CASSEATRGLDYGYTF. Written as DNA, the CDR3 is TGTGCCAGCAGTGAAGCGACTCGGGGGCTAGACTATGGCTACACCTTC.

CDR3 protein: CSASSISGANVLTF. CDR3 bases: TGCAGTGCTTCCAGTATCTCTGGGGCCAACGTCCTGACTTTC. J is TRBJ2-6 and V is TRBV20-1; no firm D call. The CDR3 sequence is 14 residues long. V lost 5 bases and J 0 bases, leaving 8 bases between the germline ends. Germline V gene lookup returns CDR1 DFQATT and CDR2 SNEGSKA (reference sequence).

The chain combines TRBV6-5 with TRBJ2-2; D perhaps matches TRBD1 (6 bases). CDR3 size: 16 residues. Germline V gives CDR1 MNHEY, CDR2 SVGAGI. V lost 2 bases and J lost 4, with 14 bases in between. The CDR3 loop reads CASSYLTGQSTGELFF. As DNA, the CDR3 is TGTGCCAGCAGTTACCTCACAGGGCAATCCACCGGGGAGCTGTTTTTT.

The chain has TRBV18 and TRBJ2-3; D unclear. The CDR3 runs 13 residues. Trimming removed 3 bases from V and 4 bases from J, with 8 bases in between. Per the germline V gene, CDR1 is KGHSH and CDR2 is LQKENI. DNA of the CDR3: TGTGCCAGCTCACCGATCCGGTCAGATACGCAGTATTTT. Protein: CASSPIRSDTQYF. Using reference TRBV18 and TRBJ2-3 for the parts outside the CDR3, the full variable domain is NAGVMQNPRHLVRRRGQEARLRCSPMKGHSHVYWYRQLPEEGLKFMVYLQKENIIDESGMPKERFSAEFPKEGPSILRIQQVVRGDSAAYFCASSPIRSDTQYFGPGTRLTVL.

This chain links TRBV6-1 with TRBJ2-3, with 7 bases aligning to TRBD2. The CDR3 is 15 residues long. V shed 0 bases, J shed 7 bases, and the junction held 7 bases outside the gene matches. From germline, CDR1 is MNHNS and CDR2 SASEGT. CDR3 region: CASSEAFRGVYTQYF. DNA for the CDR3: TGTGCCAGCAGTGAAGCGTTCCGGGGGGTTTATACGCAGTATTTT.

The chain is built from TRBV6-2 or TRBV6-3 and TRBJ2-2; TRBD2 agrees at 10 bases. This CDR3 spans 16 amino acids. The germline V gene has CDR1 MNHEY and CDR2 SVGEGT. V shed 4 bases, J shed 4 bases, and the junction held 6 bases outside the gene matches. The CDR3 sequence: CASSWSGLASTGELFF. CDR3 DNA: TGTGCCAGCAGTTGGTCGGGACTAGCGTCCACCGGGGAGCTGTTTTTT.

This sequence joins TRBV7-2 and TRBJ2-1; TRBD2 matches 8 bases. In germline, CDR1 is SGHTA, CDR2 FQGNSA. V trimming: 1 base; J trimming: 10 bases; junction bases outside the gene matches: 9. The CDR3 has 15 amino acids. CDR3 DNA sequence: TGTGCCAGCAGCTTAGAAGTGTCGGGGGGGAGGGAGCAGTTCTTC. Translating gives CASSLEVSGGREQFF.

This clonotype was detected only a few times. The V and J genes are TRBV20-1 and TRBJ1-1; D might be TRBD1 (5 bases). This CDR3 comprises 14 residues. V was clipped by 6 bases and J by 5 bases, with 19 bases between them. Germline V CDR1 and CDR2: DFQATT, SNEGSKA (reference sequence). CDR3 sequence (DNA): TGCAGTGCCCCTGGGGGGGGTAGGGGTACTGAAGCTTTCTTT. Translation gives CSAPGGGRGTEAFF.

The V gene is TRBV28, the J gene TRBJ2-3, with 8 nucleotides matching TRBD2. The CDR3 runs to 14 residues. After removal of 4 bases from V and 8 bases from J, the junction contained 8 bases not matched to a gene. Germline-derived CDR1 and CDR2 are MDHEN and SYDVKM. CDR3 region: CASSSPGLGATQYF. CDR3 bases: TGTGCCAGCAGTTCCCCGGGACTAGGTGCTACGCAGTATTTT.

The genes are TRBV28 and TRBJ2-1; weak D call: TRBD1 (6 bases). V gave up 4 bases and J gave up 8 bases, with 9 bases separating them. Germline V lookup: CDR1 MDHEN, CDR2 SYDVKM. The CDR3 covers 12 residues. In nucleotides, the CDR3 is TGTGCCAGCAGTTCCAGGGGTTATGAGCAGTTCTTC. Translation: CASSSRGYEQFF.

This clonotype was found a few times. Germline and junction disagree at one end, which may indicate a read error. This chain uses TRBV7-7 with TRBJ2-2, with D maybe TRBD1 (6 bases). In germline, CDR1 is SSHAT, CDR2 FNYEAQ (reference sequence). The CDR3 runs to 16 residues. The CDR3 bases are TGTGCTAGCAGCTTAGCACAGGGAGCCTCGACCGGGGAGCTGTTTTTT. Its protein product is CASSLAQGASTGELFF.